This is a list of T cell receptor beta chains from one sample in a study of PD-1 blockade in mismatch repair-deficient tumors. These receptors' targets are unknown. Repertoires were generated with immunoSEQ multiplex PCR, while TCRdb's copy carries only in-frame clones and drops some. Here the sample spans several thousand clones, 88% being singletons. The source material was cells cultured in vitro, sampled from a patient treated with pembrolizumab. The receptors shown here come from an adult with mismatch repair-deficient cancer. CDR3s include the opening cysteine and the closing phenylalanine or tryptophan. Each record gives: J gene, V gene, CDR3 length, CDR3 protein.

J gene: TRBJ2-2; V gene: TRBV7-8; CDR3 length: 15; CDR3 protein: CASRDGLAHTGELFF
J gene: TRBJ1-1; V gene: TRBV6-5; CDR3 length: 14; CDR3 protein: CASSPRTGRTEAFF
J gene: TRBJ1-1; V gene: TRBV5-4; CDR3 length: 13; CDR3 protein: CASSRTENTEAFF
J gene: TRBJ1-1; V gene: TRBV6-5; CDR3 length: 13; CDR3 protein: CASRSGGTVEAFF
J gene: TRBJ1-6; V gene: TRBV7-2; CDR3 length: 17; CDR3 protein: CASSLDPFTPNNSPLHF
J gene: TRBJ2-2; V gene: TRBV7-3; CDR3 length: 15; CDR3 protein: CASSELAGGTGELFF
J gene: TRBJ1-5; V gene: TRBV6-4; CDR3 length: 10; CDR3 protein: CASRTMPQHF
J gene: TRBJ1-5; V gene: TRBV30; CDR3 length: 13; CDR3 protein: CAWSGTLNQPQHF
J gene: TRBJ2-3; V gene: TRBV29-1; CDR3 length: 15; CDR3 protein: CSVGLAGASTDTQYF
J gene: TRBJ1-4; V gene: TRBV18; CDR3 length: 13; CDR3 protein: CASSPDRNEKLFF
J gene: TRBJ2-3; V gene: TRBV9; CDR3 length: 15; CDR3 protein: CASSAGQGPPDTQYF
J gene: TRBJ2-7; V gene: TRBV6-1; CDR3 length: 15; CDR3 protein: CASSAVSGSTYEQYF
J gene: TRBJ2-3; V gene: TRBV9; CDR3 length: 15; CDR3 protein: CASSAFGGNTDTQYF
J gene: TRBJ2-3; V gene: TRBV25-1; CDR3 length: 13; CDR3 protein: CASSRISTDTQYF
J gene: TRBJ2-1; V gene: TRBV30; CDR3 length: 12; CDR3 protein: CAWSPLRNEQFF
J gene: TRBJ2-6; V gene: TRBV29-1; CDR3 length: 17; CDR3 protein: CSVVLAGSSSGANVLTF
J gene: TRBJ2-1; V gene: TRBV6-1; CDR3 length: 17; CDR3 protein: CASSEYGWPGQGREQFF
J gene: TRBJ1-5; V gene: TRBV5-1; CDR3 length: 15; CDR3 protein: CASSAGTGGTQPQHF
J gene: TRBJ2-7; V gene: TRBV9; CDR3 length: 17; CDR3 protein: CASSVGVGLAGGDEQYF
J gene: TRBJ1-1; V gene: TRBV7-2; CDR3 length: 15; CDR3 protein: CASSGWDRMNTEAFF
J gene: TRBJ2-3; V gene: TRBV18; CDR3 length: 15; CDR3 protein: CASSPGLAGADTQYF
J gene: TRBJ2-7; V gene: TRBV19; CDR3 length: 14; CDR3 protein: CASSTTGYSYEQYF
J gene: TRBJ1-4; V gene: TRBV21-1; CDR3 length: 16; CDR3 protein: CASPLPRTDLNEKLFF
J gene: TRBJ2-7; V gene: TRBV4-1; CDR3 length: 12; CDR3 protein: CASSPLDGEQYF
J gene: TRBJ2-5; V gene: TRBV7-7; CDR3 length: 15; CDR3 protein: CASSVTGQGRETQYF
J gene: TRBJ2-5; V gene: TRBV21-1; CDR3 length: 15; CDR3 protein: CASSKAGLIQETQYF
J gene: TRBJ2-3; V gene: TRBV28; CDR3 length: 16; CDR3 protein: CASSFSYGGRKDTQYF
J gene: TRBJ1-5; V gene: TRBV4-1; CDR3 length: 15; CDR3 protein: CASSLTQGAGQPQHF
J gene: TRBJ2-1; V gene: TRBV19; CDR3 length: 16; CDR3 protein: CASRFAGGPAANEQFF
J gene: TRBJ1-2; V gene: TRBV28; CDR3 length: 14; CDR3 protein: CASRGGVGDYGYTF
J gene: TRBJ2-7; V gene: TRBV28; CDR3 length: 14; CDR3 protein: CASSLGTRFYEQYF